The 16 T cell receptor beta chains below were found in one sample sequenced in a study of T cell responses to AZD1222 COVID-19 vaccine. Repertoires were generated with immunoSEQ multiplex PCR, while TCRdb's copy carries only in-frame clones and drops some. The sample holds 250,000 to 300,000 clones; around 93% are singletons and the top ten take 0.55%. Sequencing used peripheral blood, obtained 28 days after the second AZD1222 dose. The receptor set was obtained from an adult who received the AZD1222 COVID-19 vaccine.

This chain connects TRBV7-6 to TRBJ2-5; D may be TRBD2 (5 bases). Trimming left V 3 bases short and J 1 base short, with 21 bases between. Germline V CDR1 and CDR2: SGHVS, FNYEAQ. There are 18 residues in the CDR3. This CDR3 reads CASSFPQKKTRVQETQYF. In DNA, the CDR3 is TGTGCCAGCAGCTTCCCCCAAAAAAAAACTAGAGTCCAAGAGACCCAGTACTTC.

V is TRBV6-6 and J is TRBJ1-5, with D possibly TRBD1 on 5 matching bases. Germline V lookup: CDR1 MNHNY, CDR2 SVGAGI (reference sequence). The ends were cut back, 4 bases at V and 5 bases at J, with 9 bases in the middle. The CDR3 length is 13 residues. CDR3 in DNA: TGTGCCAGCAGTTGGGGGACGGATCAGCCCCAGCATTTT. Its protein is CASSWGTDQPQHF.

V usage is TRBV6-5 and J usage is TRBJ1-5; D is ambiguous. The CDR3 has 13 residues. Trimming removed 6 bases from V and 7 bases from J, with 13 bases in between. CDR1 and CDR2 (germline): MNHEY, SVGAGI. The CDR3 loop is CASRGGDRQPQHF. Here the CDR3 DNA reads TGTGCCAGCAGGGGAGGAGACCGCCAGCCCCAGCATTTT.

This clone came up once. V is TRBV7-2 and J is TRBJ2-2; 8 positions agree with TRBD1. CDR3 length equals 14 residues. Trimming removed 4 bases from V and 4 bases from J; junction bases left unmatched: 2. Germline CDR1 is SGHTA and CDR2 is FQGNSA. The CDR3 is CASSWTGSTGELFF. In DNA form, the CDR3 reads TGTGCCAGCAGCTGGACAGGGAGCACCGGGGAGCTGTTTTTT.

The table lists this clone with a count of one. The genes are TRBV20-1 and TRBJ2-7; 8 positions match TRBD1. The CDR3 runs 11 residues. Trimming took 5 bases from V and 6 from J; bases not matched to a gene: 3. Germline lookup yields CDR1 DFQATT and CDR2 SNEGSKA (reference sequence). The CDR3 nucleotides are TGCAGTGCTCCAGGGGGCGGCGAGCAGTACTTC. Translated: CSAPGGGEQYF.

This chain connects TRBV20-1 to TRBJ1-4; D is ambiguous. This CDR3 has 12 amino acids. Trimming removed 3 bases at V and 7 bases at J, with 9 bases between. Per the germline V gene, CDR1 is DFQATT and CDR2 is SNEGSKA (reference sequence). CDR3 in DNA: TGCAGTGCTAGTAACCTCGGTGAAAAACTGTTTTTT. It yields the protein CSASNLGEKLFF.

J is TRBJ2-7 and V is TRBV5-6; 10 nucleotides agree with TRBD1. V dropped 0 bases and J dropped 3; count of bases not matched to a gene: 12. The CDR3 extends over 18 amino acids. Germline CDR1 SGHDT, CDR2 YYEEEE. Here the CDR3 reads CASSLVPNLGQGFYEQYF. Written as DNA, the CDR3 is TGTGCCAGCAGCTTGGTACCAAATCTGGGACAGGGGTTCTACGAGCAGTACTTC. The whole variable domain, remainder taken from reference TRBV5-6 and TRBJ2-7, is DAGVTQSPTHLIKTRGQQVTLRCSPKSGHDTVSWYQQALGQGPQFIFQYYEEEERQRGNFPDRFSGHQFPNYSSELNVNALLLGDSALYLCASSLVPNLGQGFYEQYFGPGTRLTVT.

This clone was seen a single time. The chain is built from TRBV28 and TRBJ1-4; maybe TRBD1 (5 bases). The ends were cut back, 4 bases at V and 0 bases at J, with 12 bases in the middle. Germline assignment: CDR1 MDHEN and CDR2 SYDVKM. This CDR3 comprises 16 residues. CDR3: CASSSPGTPTNEKLFF. For the CDR3, the DNA is TGTGCCAGCAGTTCACCCGGGACGCCAACTAATGAAAAACTGTTTTTT.

The gene calls are TRBV19 and TRBJ1-2; D is undetermined. The CDR3 has 12 amino acids. Trimming shortened V by 7 bases and J by 5 bases, and 11 bases separated the two germline ends. Germline lookup yields CDR1 LNHDA and CDR2 SQIVND (reference sequence). The CDR3 DNA is TGTGCCAGTAAGGAGACAAATTATGGCTACACCTTC. It translates to CASKETNYGYTF.

This chain connects TRBV7-9 to TRBJ1-1; D gene ambiguous. The germline gives CDR1 SEHNR, CDR2 FQNEAQ (reference sequence). The CDR3 is made up of 15 amino acids. Deletions cut 1 base from V and 0 bases from J, with 9 bases between. CDR3 amino acids: CASSLVRAMNTEAFF. CDR3 nucleotide sequence: TGTGCCAGCAGCTTAGTGCGGGCCATGAACACTGAAGCTTTCTTT.

V and J are TRBV12-3 or TRBV12-4 and TRBJ2-1; tentatively, D is TRBD1 (5 bases). Trimming removed 3 bases at V and 6 bases at J, with 9 bases between. The CDR3 runs to 13 residues. The CDR3 DNA is TGTGCCAGCAGTTTCAGGGTGACCAATGAGCAGTTCTTC. It specifies CASSFRVTNEQFF.

The V and J genes are TRBV18 and TRBJ2-6, with a weak D call TRBD1 (6 bases). The CDR3 runs to 15 residues. Trimming cost V 3 bases and J 0 bases, with 6 bases left between them. Germline V CDR1 and CDR2: KGHSH, LQKENI. The CDR3 DNA reads TGTGCCAGCTCACCGACAGGCTCTGGGGCCAACGTCCTGACTTTC. Its translation is CASSPTGSGANVLTF.

This chain joins TRBV10-3 and TRBJ2-1, with TRBD1 matching over 8 bases. The germline V gene has CDR1 ENHRY and CDR2 SYGVKD. This CDR3 region has 13 residues. V was pared by 7 bases and J by 6 bases, with 5 bases of the junction left unmatched. The DNA of the CDR3 is TGTGCCATCACACAGGGGGACAGCAATGAGCAGTTCTTC. This gives the protein CAITQGDSNEQFF.

V is TRBV6-1 and J is TRBJ2-1, with D tentatively TRBD1 or TRBD2 (5 bases each). Germline V gene data show CDR1 as MNHNS and CDR2 as SASEGT. Trimming shortened V by 2 bases and J by 1 base, and 12 bases separated the two germline ends. CDR3 length equals 16 residues. This chain's CDR3 is CASSEYGGRSYNEQFF. CDR3 in DNA: TGTGCCAGCAGTGAATATGGGGGTAGGTCCTACAATGAGCAGTTCTTC.

This clone has just one count. V usage is TRBV30 and J usage is TRBJ1-2, with a tentative D call TRBD1 (6 bases). Trimming cost V 0 bases and J 2 bases, with 16 bases left between them. CDR1 and CDR2 (germline): GTSNPN, SVGIG (reference sequence). The CDR3 covers 16 residues. CDR3 in amino acids: CAWSVLGGVGNYGYTF. The CDR3 region has the DNA TGTGCCTGGAGTGTCCTAGGGGGTGTTGGGAACTATGGCTACACCTTC.

The rearrangement links TRBV5-1 to TRBJ2-2, with D possibly being TRBD1 (6 bases). This CDR3 spans 17 amino acids. The V end lost 0 bases, the J end lost 3 bases, and 15 bases lay between the germline ends. Germline lookup yields CDR1 SGHRS and CDR2 YFSETQ. In nucleotides, the CDR3 is TGCGCCAGCAGCTTGGACCCACAGGGTCGGGACACCGGGGAGCTGTTTTTT. This sequence encodes CASSLDPQGRDTGELFF.